This TCR beta chain was observed in a study of Ad26.COV2.S vaccination and SARS-CoV-2 variants (dated by TCRdb to about 2021). Broadly, across the study: Vaccine-arm donors came from COV1001, a multicentre, randomized, double-blind, placebo-controlled phase I-IIa trial of Ad26.COV2.S in healthy adults. The specificity and breadth of SARS-CoV-2-reactive T cell receptors after Ad26.COV2.S vaccination were assessed by TCRbeta repertoire sequencing. Ad26.COV2.S was administered intramuscularly at 5 x 10^10 or 1 x 10^11 viral particles, either as a single shot or as two shots given 56 days apart. The TCR-sequenced set comprised approximately 30 samples: roughly 19 Ad26.COV2.S vaccine recipients, 5 placebo recipients and 8 SARS-CoV-2 convalescent individuals. Participants in the trial were split at random into five groups of five each, receiving low-dose or high-dose Ad26.COV2.S once or twice, or else placebo on both occasions. Throughout the experiments and outcome assessment, investigators stayed blinded to trial group allocation. Points the paper makes about the study in general: It was noted by the authors that total T cell responses may have been underestimated by the TCR breadth and depth analyses. The study was not powered for comparison of responses between vaccine doses or regimens. Vaccine and placebo recipients had comparable non-spike TCR breadth, which fits with the vaccine containing only spike. After vaccination, substantial breadth of spike-specific CD8+ and CD4+ T cell responses was reported. Ad26.COV2.S recipients had higher spike-specific TCR breadth than placebo recipients (P = 0.0014).

The immunoSEQ Assay was used to sequence TCRbeta CDR3 regions. After extraction, genomic DNA underwent amplification by bias-controlled multiplex PCR, followed by high-throughput sequencing. Per the original workflow: To quantify the absolute abundance of every unique TCRbeta CDR3 region, sequences were collapsed and filtered. T cell fraction was estimated by normalization of TCRbeta template counts to usable DNA, with usable DNA being measured through amplification of reference genes present in all nucleated cells. Repertoire TCRs were annotated as SARS-CoV-2-specific by exact matching of V gene, CDR3 amino acid sequence and J gene to a known reactive TCR set. The reference SARS-CoV-2 TCR set was obtained from MIRA and was filtered for enrichment in COVID-19-positive ImmuneCODE repertoires, whereby public or cross-reactive TCRs were removed. Drawing on the MIRA antigens, annotated TCRs were analysed further at the level of specific ORF or position within ORF. Breadth was defined as the number of annotated unique rearrangements divided by the total number of unique productive rearrangements, and depth was defined as the summed frequency of the annotated unique rearrangements. Two-sided Wilcoxon rank-sum tests were used to compare TCR breadth between groups. Not all clones reach the TCRdb copy of this immuneACCESS table, which keeps in-frame sequences only. Checked studies attribute under half of the gap to unresolved V genes and leave the rest unexplained. The DNA was the basis for D and trimming; V, J and clone size are from that table. In this sample the table shows 300,000 to 350,000 clones, 75% to 90% of which occur a single time. The ten largest clones represent 4.5% to 7% of the sample.

Explained via the paper, the treatment or condition label denotes: around 19 received Ad26.COV2.S at low or high dose, single or two shots; roughly five received placebo; per-sample allocation not given. Repertoires of vaccine and placebo recipients were sequenced from samples collected on day 63 after the first injection. Between 29 July and 7 August 2020, Cohort 1b enrolled about two dozen adults aged 18-55 years at one site in Boston, USA. As a vaccine, Ad26.COV2.S was a replication-incompetent adenovirus type 26 vector that expressed a prefusion-stabilized SARS-CoV-2 spike protein derived from the original Wuhan strain. To note about this clone: There is no known antigen for this receptor. Base-call qualities are not available, and no considerably larger clone is one nucleotide away.

This receptor was identified in a person between 18 and 60 years old who received the Ad26.COV2.S COVID-19 vaccine or a placebo. The sample here was peripheral blood, taken in a trial of Ad26.COV2.S vaccine versus placebo.

The CDR3 protein sequence reads: CASSPDASGRATDTQYF. The nucleotide sequence reads as follows: TGTGCCAGCTCACCAGACGCTAGCGGGAGGGCTACAGATACGCAGTATTTT. The V and J segments used are TRBV18 and TRBJ2-3; 12 middle bases align to TRBD2. Taken from cysteine to phenylalanine, the CDR3 has 17 residues. Only CDR3 DNA remains: 51 bases, in frame from the first base. Ends trimmed: V by 2 bases, J by 3 bases; bases unmatched to a gene: 6. For CDR1 and CDR2, the germline V gene lists KGHSH and LQKENI.